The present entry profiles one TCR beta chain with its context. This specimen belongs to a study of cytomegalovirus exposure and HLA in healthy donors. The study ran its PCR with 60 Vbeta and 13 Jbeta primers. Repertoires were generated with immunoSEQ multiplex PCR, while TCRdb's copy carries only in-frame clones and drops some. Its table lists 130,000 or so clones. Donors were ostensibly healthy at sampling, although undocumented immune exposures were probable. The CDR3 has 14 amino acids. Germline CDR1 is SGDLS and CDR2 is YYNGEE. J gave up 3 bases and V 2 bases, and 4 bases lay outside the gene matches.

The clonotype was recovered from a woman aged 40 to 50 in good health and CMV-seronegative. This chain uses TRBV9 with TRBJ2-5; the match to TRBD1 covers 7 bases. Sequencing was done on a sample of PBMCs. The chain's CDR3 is CASSVSDRKETQYF. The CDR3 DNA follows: TGTGCCAGCAGCGTTTCGGACAGGAAAGAGACCCAGTACTTC.